This T cell receptor beta chain was recorded in a study of shared clonotypes between healthy human individuals. The data were produced by immunoSEQ multiplex PCR, yet TCRdb's version contains in-frame clones alone and is incomplete. The sample lists over a million clones; about three quarters were seen once. The CDR3 runs 14 residues. Germline V gene lookup returns CDR1 SNHLY and CDR2 FYNNEI. Trimming shortened V by 5 bases and J by 5 bases, and 16 bases separated the two germline ends. The chain recombines TRBV2 with TRBJ2-7, with D possibly called TRBD1 or TRBD2 (6 bases each). Input material: memory CD4+ T cells sorted from blood. Subset specified: CD45RA-negative fraction. This TCR was recovered from a man between 18 and 35 years old in good health. CDR3 region: CASSLGGGQNEQYF. CDR3 DNA sequence: TGTGCCAGCAGTCTAGGGGGAGGACAGAACGAGCAGTACTTC.